This record concerns one TCR beta chain sequence. Its target is not known. At the DNA level, this CDR3 is encoded by other sequences in the same sample as well. TCRdb keeps only in-frame clones here, not all; method: immunoSEQ multiplex PCR. The profile shows about 2.2 million clones, around 93% of them singletons. This entry comes from a study of shared clonotypes between healthy human individuals. General study results and limits: Clonotypes not shared had lower generation probabilities than those common to all four donors. What limited the represented genetic and exposure-history diversity was the small number of donors. Relative to memory subsets, naive subsets generally showed larger estimated richness.

The CDR3 consists of 12 residues. V lost 3 bases to trimming and J lost 2 bases, with 5 bases between them. Per germline, CDR1 MDHEN and CDR2 SYDVKM. Only CD45RO-negative cells positively selected for CCR7 counted as naive CD8 cells, so terminally differentiated effector memory CD45RA+ cells were excluded. V usage is TRBV28 and J usage is TRBJ2-7, with D unclear. Source material: naive CD8+ T cells from PBMCs. The TCR sequence derives from a young man in good health. Some clones in this sample may be carry-over from other donors' samples. The chain's CDR3 is CASSFMTYEQYF. In DNA form, the CDR3 reads TGTGCCAGCAGTTTTATGACCTACGAGCAGTACTTC.